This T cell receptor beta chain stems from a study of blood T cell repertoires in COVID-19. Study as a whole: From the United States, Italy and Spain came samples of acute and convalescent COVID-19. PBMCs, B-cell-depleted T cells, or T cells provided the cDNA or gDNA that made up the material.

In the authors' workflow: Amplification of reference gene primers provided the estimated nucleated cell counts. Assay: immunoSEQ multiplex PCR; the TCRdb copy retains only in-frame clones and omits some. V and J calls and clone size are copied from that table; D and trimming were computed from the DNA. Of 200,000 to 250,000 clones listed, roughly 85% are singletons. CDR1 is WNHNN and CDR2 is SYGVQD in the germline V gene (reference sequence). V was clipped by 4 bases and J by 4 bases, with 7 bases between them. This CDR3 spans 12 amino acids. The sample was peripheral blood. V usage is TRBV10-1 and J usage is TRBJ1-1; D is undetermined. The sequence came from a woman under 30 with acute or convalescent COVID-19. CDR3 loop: CASSAAGTEAFF. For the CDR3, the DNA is TGCGCCAGCAGTGCAGCGGGCACTGAAGCTTTCTTT.